The entry below describes one TCR beta chain. Antigen specificity is unknown. This sample is part of a study of cytotoxic CD8 clonotypes in ibrutinib-treated CLL. Looking at the study overall: Mean productive templates were over 250,000; mean productive rearrangements were over 80,000.

The TCR beta libraries used roughly 2.2 micrograms of genomic DNA that came from cryopreserved PBMCs. Measured with immunoSEQ multiplex PCR; TCRdb has only the in-frame clones, and not every one. The data show tens of thousands of clones, around 65% seen once. Trimming left V 2 bases short and J 7 bases short, with 16 bases between. Germline assignment: CDR1 SGDLS and CDR2 YYNGEE. The CDR3 is 14 residues long. Study-level findings and limits: Stable or contracted on treatment, public clonotypes were also uncommon. Clonality measured at baseline exceeded age-matched healthy donors, tracking circulating CD8+ T-cell counts.

The sequence derives from a human donor with chronic lymphocytic leukemia. The V call is TRBV9, the J call TRBJ2-7, with D possibly matching TRBD2 (5 bases). Source: PBMCs, taken after 12 months of ibrutinib treatment. CDR3 residues: CASSVQAVPGEQYF. The CDR3 coding sequence is TGTGCCAGCAGCGTGCAAGCGGTCCCCGGTGAGCAGTACTTC. The whole variable domain, filled in from reference TRBV9 and TRBJ2-7, reads DSGVTQTPKHLITATGQRVTLRCSPRSGDLSVYWYQQSLDQGLQFLIQYYNGEERAKGNILERFSAQQFPDLHSELNLSSLELGDSALYFCASSVQAVPGEQYFGPGTRLTVT.